These 22 T cell receptor beta chains were sequenced from one sample in a study of T-cell reconstitution after alpha-beta-depleted transplantation in children. Unique molecular identifiers tagged the TCRbeta library. TCRdb reprocessed the PCR reads with MiXCR, giving one entry per CDR3 protein. The profile shows tens of thousands of distinct CDR3 sequences, 6.3% of them singletons. The sample consisted of PBMCs, mostly from graft donor cells, taken 180 days after TCRalphabeta/CD19-depleted stem cell transplant. Receptor source: a male patient younger than 18 who had a stem cell transplant for acute myeloid leukemia, so the T cells may come from the graft donor.

The rearrangement joins TRBV12-3 or TRBV12-4 to TRBJ1-2; 8 positions match TRBD1. With V trimmed by 5 bases and J by 7 bases, 6 bases remained unmatched. This CDR3 spans 13 amino acids. In DNA form, the CDR3 reads TGTGCCAGCAGTATGACAGGGGCCGGTGGCTACACCTTC. Amino acid sequence: CASSMTGAGGYTF.

The table lists this clonotype with many counts. The rearrangement joins TRBV11-2 to TRBJ2-1, with a possible D match to TRBD1 (6 bases). Trimming cost V 5 bases and J 7 bases, with 18 bases left between them. The V gene's germline CDR1 is SGHAT and CDR2 FQNNGV. The CDR3 length is 15 residues. DNA for the CDR3: TGTGCCAGCAGCCGGGGACATGGAACTTGGAATGAGCAGTTCTTC. It codes for CASSRGHGTWNEQFF.

There are many counts of this clonotype. This rearrangement joins TRBV20-1 to TRBJ2-5, with 10 bases that match TRBD1. Germline CDR1 reads DFQATT; CDR2 reads SNEGSKA (reference sequence). The CDR3 covers 12 residues. Germline trimming cut 5 bases from V and 4 bases from J; bases unmatched to any gene: 1. The CDR3 region has the DNA TGCAGTGCTGACAGGGGGCGAGAGACCCAGTACTTC. Translating it yields CSADRGRETQYF.

In its sample, this clonotype was seen many times. The J gene is TRBJ1-1, the V gene TRBV6-5; D unresolved. The CDR3 loop spans 14 amino acids. V was shortened by 2 bases and J by 10 bases, with 17 bases between the two germline ends. Germline V gene sequence: CDR1 MNHEY, CDR2 SVGAGI. The CDR3 reads CASSYPGSGGVAFF. DNA of the CDR3: TGTGCCAGCAGTTACCCAGGATCGGGAGGAGTAGCTTTCTTT.

This clonotype is medium-sized by share. The chain links TRBV7-9 to TRBJ1-3; D call uncertain. V was cut by 5 bases and J by 4 bases, with 15 bases left in between. In germline, CDR1 is SEHNR, CDR2 FQNEAQ (reference sequence). This CDR3 is 15 amino acids long. Here the CDR3 DNA reads TGTGCCAGCAGCCGAGTCGAGGCGGCCGGAAACACCATATATTTT. Translation gives CASSRVEAAGNTIYF.

This clonotype was observed many times. J is TRBJ1-5 and V is TRBV19; D perhaps matches TRBD1 (5 bases). V gave up 8 bases and J gave up 2 bases, with 16 bases separating them. Germline lookup yields CDR1 LNHDA and CDR2 SQIVND (reference sequence). The CDR3 is made up of 15 amino acids. CDR3 loop: CASHSSRGRNQPQHF. The CDR3 bases are TGTGCCAGTCACTCGTCCCGGGGACGCAATCAGCCCCAGCATTTT.

This clonotype was found many times. This chain links TRBV4-1 with TRBJ1-5; TRBD1 matches 11 bases. The CDR3 is made up of 16 amino acids. The V and J ends lost 3 bases and 6 bases, in that order; junction bases with no gene match: 7. Germline V gene lookup returns CDR1 MGHRA and CDR2 YSYEKL. The CDR3 nucleotides read TGCGCCAGCAGCCAGACCGGGACAGGGGGTACTCAGCCCCAGCATTTT. Translation gives CASSQTGTGGTQPQHF.

With respect to this clonotype: Relative to the germline gene, one junction end is altered; a read error may explain this. DNA of the CDR3: TGTGCCAGTAGTATAGTAGGTGGACGGAACGAACAGTACTTC. Amino acid sequence: CASSIVGGRNEQYF. This chain connects TRBV19 to TRBJ2-7; no reliable D call. CDR3 length equals 14 residues. In germline, CDR1 is LNHDA, CDR2 SQIVND (reference sequence).

The chain combines TRBV12-3 or TRBV12-4 with TRBJ2-1; D might be TRBD2 (5 bases). The CDR3 spans 17 residues. Trimming cost V 11 bases and J 8 bases, with 31 bases left between them. The CDR3: CASTPQYWLPLEDEQFF. The CDR3 nucleotides read TGTGCCTCCACCCCCCAGTACTGGCTACCCCTGGAGGATGAGCAGTTCTTC.

This clonotype was detected many times. V is TRBV10-3 and J is TRBJ2-3; 9 nucleotides align to TRBD1. With V trimmed by 5 bases and J by 6 bases, 12 bases remained unmatched. Germline V gives CDR1 ENHRY, CDR2 SYGVKD. The CDR3 contains 16 residues. The chain's CDR3 is CAISLRTGVVGDTQYF. The CDR3 nucleotides read TGTGCCATCAGTCTCCGGACAGGGGTGGTCGGGGATACGCAGTATTTT.

This clonotype was picked up many times. This rearrangement joins TRBV18 to TRBJ2-3; TRBD2 matches 9 bases. This CDR3 contains 16 residues. The J segment lost 1 base and the V segment lost 3 bases, leaving 5 bases of the junction unmatched. CDR1 is KGHSH, CDR2 LQKENI, per germline. CDR3 region: CASSPQRTSGTDTQYF. For the CDR3, the DNA is TGTGCCAGCTCACCTCAGAGGACTAGCGGCACAGATACGCAGTATTTT.

At least ten counts were recorded for this clonotype. The chain employs TRBV2 and TRBJ2-5; 7 positions match TRBD2. CDR1 and CDR2 from the germline V gene are SNHLY and FYNNEI. The length of the CDR3 is 16 residues. The trim removed 6 bases at V and 2 bases at J, leaving 12 bases unmatched. The DNA for the CDR3 is TGTGCCAGCAGCGCTTGGGGCGGGGGACTTCAAGAGACCCAGTACTTC. As protein: CASSAWGGGLQETQYF. The complete variable domain, with remaining parts taken from reference TRBV2 and TRBJ2-5, reads EPEVTQTPSHQVTQMGQEVILRCVPISNHLYFYWYRQILGQKVEFLVSFYNNEISEKSEIFDDQFSVERPDGSNFTLKIRSTKLEDSAMYFCASSAWGGGLQETQYFGPGTRLLVL.

This clonotype was detected ten times or more. This rearrangement joins TRBV27 to TRBJ1-1; the match to TRBD1 covers 10 bases. CDR3 length: 15 amino acids. After removal of 4 bases from V and 5 bases from J, the junction contained 7 bases not matched to a gene. Germline CDR1 is MNHEY and CDR2 is SMNVEV (reference sequence). The CDR3 DNA reads TGTGCCAGCAGTTACTCTCGGACAGGGGGTACTGAAGCTTTCTTT. It translates to CASSYSRTGGTEAFF.

This clonotype was observed at least ten times. The chain couples TRBV10-2 to TRBJ1-1; D ambiguous. CDR1 and CDR2 from the germline V gene are WSHSY and SAAADI. V lost 8 bases and J lost 4, with 8 bases in between. The CDR3 consists of 11 residues. Here the CDR3 reads CASGWITEAFF. DNA for the CDR3: TGCGCCAGCGGATGGATCACTGAAGCTTTCTTT.

This clonotype has ten or more counts. The chain is built from TRBV10-3 and TRBJ2-1; the D gene is possibly TRBD2 (6 bases). Germline CDR1 is ENHRY and CDR2 is SYGVKD. The ends were cut back, 2 bases at V and 1 base at J, with 9 bases in the middle. CDR3 size: 15 residues. CDR3 in amino acids: CAISEGGDSYNEQFF. CDR3 bases: TGTGCCATCAGTGAGGGAGGGGATTCCTACAATGAGCAGTTCTTC.

This clonotype was seen repeatedly, ten times or more. The gene calls are TRBV15 and TRBJ2-7, with D possibly being TRBD2 (7 bases). The CDR3 runs 14 residues. Germline V gene lookup returns CDR1 LNHNV and CDR2 YYDKDF (reference sequence). V was cut by 0 bases and J by 5 bases, with 11 bases left in between. CDR3 sequence reads: CATSRDAGAHEQYF. Here the CDR3 DNA reads TGTGCCACCAGCAGAGATGCGGGGGCCCACGAGCAGTACTTC.

This clonotype was seen ten or more times. The V and J genes are TRBV30 and TRBJ2-7; D unclear. This CDR3 has 12 amino acids. Germline CDR1 is GTSNPN and CDR2 is SVGIG (reference sequence). With 8 bases removed from V and 2 bases from J, the gap between germline ends came to 13 bases. The CDR3 DNA is TGTGCCGGCCGGACGCAGACCTACGAGCAGTACTTC. This codes for CAGRTQTYEQYF.

By frequency in the sample, this clonotype is medium-sized. One end of the junction is discordant with germline, which a read error may explain. This rearrangement joins TRBV7-7 to TRBJ2-3, with D possibly being TRBD2 (5 bases). Germline CDR1 is SSHAT and CDR2 is FNYEAQ (reference sequence). The CDR3 has 16 residues. The chain's CDR3 is CASSPVTSSTTDTQYF. DNA of the CDR3: TGTGCTAGCAGCCCCGTTACTAGTAGCACAACAGATACGCAGTATTTT.

The chain joins TRBV5-3 to TRBJ2-7, with D tentatively TRBD1 (6 bases). TRBV5-3 is annotated as an ORF whose role is uncertain. Trimming left V 9 bases short and J 2 bases short, with 18 bases between. This CDR3 contains 14 residues. In DNA, the CDR3 is TGTGCCATCGGCCCTGGACAGCCGGCCTACGAGCAGTACTTC. It yields the protein CAIGPGQPAYEQYF.

This clonotype appeared many times. V usage is TRBV20-1 and J usage is TRBJ1-1; the D is unclear. This CDR3 contains 15 residues. Trimming removed 1 base at V and 3 bases at J, with 15 bases between. Germline CDR1 DFQATT, CDR2 SNEGSKA (reference sequence). The CDR3, as DNA: TGCAGTGCTAGAGCGCGGGTCATCGGGTACACTGAAGCTTTCTTT. It translates to CSARARVIGYTEAFF.

The chain has TRBV11-2 and TRBJ2-1; 7 bases match TRBD2. The CDR3 length is 14 residues. The germline V gene has CDR1 SGHAT and CDR2 FQNNGV. Germline trimming cut 7 bases from V and 5 bases from J; bases unmatched to any gene: 8. The CDR3 reads CASMGSGKHNEQFF. The CDR3 DNA reads TGTGCCAGCATGGGCAGCGGGAAACACAATGAGCAGTTCTTC.

This clonotype came up many times. The chain employs TRBV12-3 or TRBV12-4 and TRBJ1-1; 9 positions match TRBD1. The junction had 10 bases not matched to a gene; V was cut back by 10 bases and J by 1 base. The length of the CDR3 is 15 residues. CDR3 DNA: TGTGCCACCCCCCCGGACAGGGGCTCGAACACTGAAGCTTTCTTT. Its protein is CATPPDRGSNTEAFF.